The rows below give T cell receptor beta chains drawn from one sample of a study of graft-versus-host responses after intestinal transplantation. For these receptors, no antigen is known. The data were produced by immunoSEQ multiplex PCR, yet TCRdb's version contains in-frame clones alone and is incomplete. The table lists fewer than 120,000 clones, 93% of them singletons. Sequenced material: unstimulated CD8+ T cells sorted from spleen or lymph node cells, taken before intestinal transplant. The source is a human donor who received an intestinal transplant. Both conserved end residues are part of each CDR3. A D gene is named only where the DNA matches it firmly. A clone size is listed for some rows: how often the clone was seen (once, few, many), or a class if it is expanded.

NA,NA,TRBV4-1,TRBJ1-5,TGCGCCAGCAGCCAAAAGGGGAATAGCAATCAGCCCCAGCATTTT,CASSQKGNSNQPQHF
NA,NA,TRBV19,TRBJ1-5,TGTGCCAGTAGTATGGACAGAACTATCAATCAGCCCCAGCATTTT,CASSMDRTINQPQHF
NA,NA,TRBV29-1,TRBJ1-2,TGCAGCGTTTCGCGGGACTATGGCTACACCTTC,CSVSRDYGYTF
NA,few,TRBV19,TRBJ1-5,TGTGCCAGTAGTGCCGTGGGGAGGAGCAATCAGCCCCAGCATTTT,CASSAVGRSNQPQHF
NA,NA,TRBV25-1,TRBJ2-3,TGTGCCAGCAGGCCTATGAGAAAAGCTAGCACAGATACGCAGTATTTT,CASRPMRKASTDTQYF
NA,NA,TRBV27,TRBJ2-1,TGTGCCAGCAGTTTATCGTTCGGGTTCCCGCGTAGTGAGCAGTTCTTC,CASSLSFGFPRSEQFF
NA,NA,TRBV6-5,TRBJ2-5,TGTGCCAGCAGTTACCAGGGATACGAGACCCAGTACTTC,CASSYQGYETQYF
NA,NA,TRBV25-1,TRBJ1-1,TGTGCCAGCAGTGCGGGGGTGGTCACTGAAGCTTTCTTT,CASSAGVVTEAFF
NA,once,TRBV13,TRBJ1-4,TGTGCCAGCAGCAGCTCGGAAAAACTGTTTTTT,CASSSSEKLFF
NA,NA,TRBV7-8,TRBJ2-2,TGTGCCAGCAGCTTAGTTTTCGGGGGAGAAACCGGGGAGCTGTTTTTT,CASSLVFGGETGELFF
NA,few,TRBV28,TRBJ2-7,TGTGCCAGCAGTTTCGGGATAAACGAGCAGTACTTC,CASSFGINEQYF
TRBD1,NA,TRBV7-9,TRBJ1-4,TGTGCCAGCAGCCCACGGGACAGTGAAAAACTGTTTTTT,CASSPRDSEKLFF
NA,NA,TRBV30,TRBJ2-7,TGTGCCTGGAGCCCAACAGCCTACGAGCAGTACTTC,CAWSPTAYEQYF